This TCR beta chain stems from a study of T cells in Graves' hyperthyroidism and ophthalmopathy. The CDR3 regions of TCR beta were amplified from RNA transcripts. Initially, a first-round RT-PCR of the TCR CDR3 employed the HTBI primer set. In TCRdb, the multiplex PCR reads were re-called with MiXCR into one record per CDR3 protein. Counted here are about 250,000 distinct CDR3 sequences, 20% to 25% occurring once; the ten biggest clones make up about 60%. The germline V gene has CDR1 SQVTM and CDR2 ANQGSEA. CDR3 size: 11 residues. V gave up 6 bases and J gave up 4 bases, with 9 bases separating them. This TCR was sampled from a young man with Graves' ophthalmopathy. The chain is built from TRBV29-1 and TRBJ1-1; D is ambiguous. The material sequenced was blood. This CDR3 is CSVTRSTEAFF. CDR3 coding DNA: TGCAGCGTAACAAGGAGCACTGAAGCTTTCTTT. The variable domain in full, completed from reference TRBV29-1 and TRBJ1-1, reads SAVISQKPSRDICQRGTSLTIQCQVDSQVTMMFWYRQQPGQSLTLIATANQGSEATYESGFVIDKFPISRPNLTFSTLTVSNMSPEDSSIYLCSVTRSTEAFFGQGTRLTVV.